This T cell receptor (beta chain) appears in the sequencing data of a study of cytomegalovirus exposure and HLA in healthy donors. General study points: Analysis performed later showed TCR beta chains linked to HLA being more clonally expanded than equally common others.

Amplification used 60 Vbeta primers and 13 Jbeta primers. The data were produced by immunoSEQ multiplex PCR, yet TCRdb's version contains in-frame clones alone and is incomplete. Among under 200,000 clones listed, roughly 13% were seen once. This clone was seen a few times. The antigen remains undetermined. The sample consisted of PBMCs. The TCR comes from a man aged 50 or older in good health and CMV-seropositive.

The CDR3 loop reads CASSPGHRSGNTIYF. CDR3 coding DNA: TGTGCCAGCAGCCCGGGACATCGCTCTGGAAACACCATATATTTT. This rearrangement joins TRBV7-2 to TRBJ1-3, with a weak D call TRBD1 (6 bases). V shed 5 bases and J shed 0 bases, with 11 bases lying between them. The CDR3 runs to 15 residues. The V gene's germline CDR1 is SGHTA and CDR2 FQGNSA.